Sequencing of this T cell receptor (beta chain) was carried out in a study of T cells after posttransplantation cyclophosphamide. This clone occurred a few times. What it binds is not known. TCRdb keeps only in-frame clones here, not all; method: immunoSEQ multiplex PCR. The sample has fewer than 40,000 clones, none seen only once. The related graft donor's blood sample was taken on the day of bone marrow donation. Germline V CDR1 and CDR2: PRHDT, FYEKMQ (reference sequence). This CDR3 is 16 amino acids long. V was pared by 4 bases and J by 5 bases, with 20 bases between. Study outcomes and limitations: Skin or GI-infiltrating T cells shared few TRB sequences with blood. Recipient CMV seropositivity and CMV reactivation strongly tracked TRB clonality.

V gene TRBV13 combines with J gene TRBJ2-5, with D perhaps TRBD2 (8 bases). This sequence was found in a woman aged 45-60 years in good health and a related stem cell transplant donor. The sample was PBMCs. Here the CDR3 DNA reads TGTGCCAGCAGCTCCGGGGGGGGACAGCTCCCGGAGACCCAGTACTTC. Translating gives CASSSGGGQLPETQYF.